This T cell receptor (beta chain) is drawn from a study of post-analysis software for immune sequencing data. Whole-study context: Relapsing-remitting, secondary progressive and progressive-relapsing multiple sclerosis courses were included. Regarding the study as a whole: Patients showed TRBV5-6, TRBV5-1 and TRBV20-1 among several TRBV segments more frequent than in controls. Significantly decreased normalized Chao1 diversity was recorded for multiple sclerosis patients relative to controls.

Libraries were made from TCR beta cDNA, and they carried unique molecular identifiers. TCRdb re-called the PCR reads with MiXCR, one entry per CDR3 protein. The sample records some 450,000 distinct CDR3 sequences, 45% being singletons. This clonotype was observed a few times. The target antigen is unknown. Per the germline V gene, CDR1 is MDHEN and CDR2 is SYDVKM. V lost 2 bases and J 1 base, leaving 9 bases between the germline ends. CDR3 length equals 14 residues. The chain joins TRBV28 to TRBJ2-7; no firm D call. Sequenced input: blood. This clonotype originated in a girl between 10 and 17 years old with multiple sclerosis. The CDR3 loop reads CASSLALPSYEQYF. CDR3 bases: TGTGCCAGCAGTTTAGCTTTACCGTCCTACGAGCAGTACTTC.